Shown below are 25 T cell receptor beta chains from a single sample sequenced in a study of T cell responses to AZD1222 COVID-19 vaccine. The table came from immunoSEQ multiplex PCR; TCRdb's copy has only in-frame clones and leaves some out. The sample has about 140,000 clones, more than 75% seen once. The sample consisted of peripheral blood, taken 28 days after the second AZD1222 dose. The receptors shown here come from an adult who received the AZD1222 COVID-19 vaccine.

Here the CDR3 DNA reads TGTGCCAGCTCACCGGACAGGAATCAGCCCCAGCATTTT. This codes for CASSPDRNQPQHF. The rearrangement uses TRBV18 and TRBJ1-5, with 7 bases matching TRBD1. V dropped 3 bases and J dropped 4; count of bases not matched to a gene: 0. This CDR3 has 13 amino acids. Germline values: CDR1 KGHSH, CDR2 LQKENI.

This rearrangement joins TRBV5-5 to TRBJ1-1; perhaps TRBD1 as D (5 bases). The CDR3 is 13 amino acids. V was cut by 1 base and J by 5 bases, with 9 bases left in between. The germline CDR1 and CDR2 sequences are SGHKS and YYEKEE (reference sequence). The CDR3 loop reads CASSLSSGTEAFF. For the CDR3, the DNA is TGTGCCAGCAGCTTGAGTTCAGGGACTGAAGCTTTCTTT.

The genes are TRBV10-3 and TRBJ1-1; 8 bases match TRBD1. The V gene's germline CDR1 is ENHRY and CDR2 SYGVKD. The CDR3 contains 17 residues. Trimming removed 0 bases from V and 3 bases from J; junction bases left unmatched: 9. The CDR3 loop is CAISESGTGSHHTEAFF. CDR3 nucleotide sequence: TGTGCCATCAGTGAGTCGGGGACAGGCAGCCACCACACTGAAGCTTTCTTT.

CDR3 sequence (DNA): TGTGCCAGCAGCTTTGGAGAGACAGTCTACAATGAGCAGTTCTTC. This gives the protein CASSFGETVYNEQFF. The gene calls are TRBV7-6 and TRBJ2-1, with D possibly being TRBD1 (5 bases). The germline V and J ends were trimmed by 3 bases and 3 bases, with 12 bases remaining between them. CDR3 length: 15 residues. From germline, CDR1 is SGHVS and CDR2 FNYEAQ.

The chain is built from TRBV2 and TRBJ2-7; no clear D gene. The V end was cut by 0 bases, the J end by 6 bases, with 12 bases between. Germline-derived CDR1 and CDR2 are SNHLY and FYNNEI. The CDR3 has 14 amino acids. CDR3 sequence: CASSEAPRAVEQYF. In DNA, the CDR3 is TGTGCCAGCAGTGAAGCGCCCCGGGCGGTCGAGCAGTACTTC.

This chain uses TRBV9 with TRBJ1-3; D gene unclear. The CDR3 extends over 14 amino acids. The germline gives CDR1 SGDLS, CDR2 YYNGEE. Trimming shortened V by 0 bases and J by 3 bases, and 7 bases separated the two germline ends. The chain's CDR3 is CASSVAQVGNTIYF. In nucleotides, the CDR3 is TGTGCCAGCAGCGTAGCTCAAGTTGGAAACACCATATATTTT.

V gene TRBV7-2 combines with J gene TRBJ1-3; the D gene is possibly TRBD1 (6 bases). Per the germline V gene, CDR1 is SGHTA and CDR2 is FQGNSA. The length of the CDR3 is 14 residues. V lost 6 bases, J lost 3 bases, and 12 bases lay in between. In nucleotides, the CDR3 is TGTGCCAGCAGACCCAGGGGCGGTGGAAACACCATATATTTT. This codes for CASRPRGGGNTIYF. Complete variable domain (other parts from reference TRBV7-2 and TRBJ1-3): GAGVSQSPSNKVTEKGKDVELRCDPISGHTALYWYRQSLGQGLEFLIYFQGNSAPDKSGLPSDRFSAERTGGSVSTLTIQRTQQEDSAVYLCASRPRGGGNTIYFGEGSWLTVV.

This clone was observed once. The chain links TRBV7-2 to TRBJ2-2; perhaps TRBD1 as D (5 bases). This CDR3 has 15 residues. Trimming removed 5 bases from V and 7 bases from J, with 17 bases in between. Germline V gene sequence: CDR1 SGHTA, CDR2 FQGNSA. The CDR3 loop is CASSKTAQQDGELFF. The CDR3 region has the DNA TGTGCCAGCAGCAAGACAGCCCAACAGGACGGGGAGCTGTTTTTT.

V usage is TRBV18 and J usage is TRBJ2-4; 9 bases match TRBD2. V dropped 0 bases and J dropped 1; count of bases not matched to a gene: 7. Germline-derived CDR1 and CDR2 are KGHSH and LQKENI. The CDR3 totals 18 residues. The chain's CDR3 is CASSPPSVAGVAKNIQYF. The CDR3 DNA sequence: TGTGCCAGCTCACCACCCAGCGTAGCGGGAGTGGCCAAAAACATTCAGTACTTC.

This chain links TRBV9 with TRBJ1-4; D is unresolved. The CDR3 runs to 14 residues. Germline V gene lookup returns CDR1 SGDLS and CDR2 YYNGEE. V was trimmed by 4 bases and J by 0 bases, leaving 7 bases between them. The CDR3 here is CASSTQTTNEKLFF. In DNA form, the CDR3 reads TGTGCCAGCAGCACCCAAACAACTAATGAAAAACTGTTTTTT.

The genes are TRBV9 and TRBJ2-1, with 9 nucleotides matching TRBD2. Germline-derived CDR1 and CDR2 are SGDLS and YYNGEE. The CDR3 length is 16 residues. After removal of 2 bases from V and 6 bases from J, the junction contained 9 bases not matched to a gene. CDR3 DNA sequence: TGTGCCAGCAGCGTTATATCGGGCGGGGGGGCCAATGAGCAGTTCTTC. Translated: CASSVISGGGANEQFF.

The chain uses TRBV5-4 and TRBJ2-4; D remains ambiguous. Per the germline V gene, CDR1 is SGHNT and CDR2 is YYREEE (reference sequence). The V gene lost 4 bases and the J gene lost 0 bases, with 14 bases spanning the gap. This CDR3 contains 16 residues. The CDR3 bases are TGTGCCAGCAGCCCTATGGGGTCCGTAGCCAAAAACATTCAGTACTTC. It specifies CASSPMGSVAKNIQYF.

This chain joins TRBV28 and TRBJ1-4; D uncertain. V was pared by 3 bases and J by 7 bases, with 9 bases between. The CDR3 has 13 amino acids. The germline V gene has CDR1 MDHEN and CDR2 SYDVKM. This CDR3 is CASSFRIGEKLFF. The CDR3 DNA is TGTGCCAGCAGTTTTCGGATAGGTGAAAAACTGTTTTTT.

CDR3 sequence reads: CASSLSNPSNQPQHF. In nucleotides, the CDR3 is TGTGCCAGCAGTTTATCGAATCCAAGCAATCAGCCCCAGCATTTT. The rearrangement links TRBV27 to TRBJ1-5, with D uncertain. Per the germline V gene, CDR1 is MNHEY and CDR2 is SMNVEV (reference sequence). V was trimmed by 0 bases and J by 1 base, leaving 7 bases between them. This CDR3 contains 15 residues.

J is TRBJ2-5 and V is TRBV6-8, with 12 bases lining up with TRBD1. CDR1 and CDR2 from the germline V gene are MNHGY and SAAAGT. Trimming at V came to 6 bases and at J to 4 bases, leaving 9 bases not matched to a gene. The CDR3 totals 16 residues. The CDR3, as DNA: TGTGCCAGCAGAGCCCCAGGGACAGGGGGCCCAGAGACCCAGTACTTC. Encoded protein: CASRAPGTGGPETQYF.

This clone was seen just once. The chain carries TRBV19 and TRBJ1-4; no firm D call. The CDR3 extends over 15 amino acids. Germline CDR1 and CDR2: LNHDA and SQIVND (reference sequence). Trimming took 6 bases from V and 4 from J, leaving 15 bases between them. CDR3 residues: CASSATRAYNEKLFF. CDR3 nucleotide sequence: TGTGCCAGTAGCGCGACCCGAGCTTATAATGAAAAACTGTTTTTT.

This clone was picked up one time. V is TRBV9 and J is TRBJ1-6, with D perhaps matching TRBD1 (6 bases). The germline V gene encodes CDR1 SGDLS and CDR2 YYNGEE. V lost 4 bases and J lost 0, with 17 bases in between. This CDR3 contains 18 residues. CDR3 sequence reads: CASSFSSGGASYNSPLHF. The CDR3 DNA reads TGTGCCAGCAGCTTCAGCTCGGGGGGGGCCTCCTATAATTCACCCCTCCACTTT.

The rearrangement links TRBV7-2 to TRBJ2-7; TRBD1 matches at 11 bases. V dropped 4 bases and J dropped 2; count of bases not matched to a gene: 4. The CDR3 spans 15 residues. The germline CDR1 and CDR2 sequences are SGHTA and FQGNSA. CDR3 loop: CASSYGQGATYEQYF. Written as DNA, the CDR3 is TGTGCCAGCAGCTACGGACAGGGGGCAACCTACGAGCAGTACTTC.

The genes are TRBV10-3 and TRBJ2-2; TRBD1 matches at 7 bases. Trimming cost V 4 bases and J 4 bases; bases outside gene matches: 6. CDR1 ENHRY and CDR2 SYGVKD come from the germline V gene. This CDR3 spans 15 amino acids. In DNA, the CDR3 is TGTGCCATCAGTGGCCCCCGGACAGGCACCGGGGAGCTGTTTTTT. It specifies CAISGPRTGTGELFF.

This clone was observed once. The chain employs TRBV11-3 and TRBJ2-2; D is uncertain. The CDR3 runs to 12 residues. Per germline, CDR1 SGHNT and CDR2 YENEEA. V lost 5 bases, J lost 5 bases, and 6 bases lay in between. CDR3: CASSDQTGELFF. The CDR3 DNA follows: TGTGCCAGCAGCGATCAGACCGGGGAGCTGTTTTTT. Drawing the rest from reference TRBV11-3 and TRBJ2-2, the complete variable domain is EAGVVQSPRYKIIEKKQPVAFWCNPISGHNTLYWYLQNLGQGPELLIRYENEEAVDDSQLPKDRFSAERLKGVDSTLKIQPAELGDSAVYLCASSDQTGELFFGEGSRLTVL.

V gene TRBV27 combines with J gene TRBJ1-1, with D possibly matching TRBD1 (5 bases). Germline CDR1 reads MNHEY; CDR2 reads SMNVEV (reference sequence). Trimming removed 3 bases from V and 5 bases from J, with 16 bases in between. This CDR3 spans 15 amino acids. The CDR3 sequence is CASSFGRVGVTEAFF. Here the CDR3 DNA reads TGTGCCAGCAGTTTTGGGCGGGTGGGGGTTACTGAAGCTTTCTTT.

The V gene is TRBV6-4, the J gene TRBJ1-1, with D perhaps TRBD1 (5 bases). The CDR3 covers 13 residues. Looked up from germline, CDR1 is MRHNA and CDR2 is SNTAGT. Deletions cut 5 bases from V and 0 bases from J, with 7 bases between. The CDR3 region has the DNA TGTGCCAGCAGTCCCAGGGTGAACACTGAAGCTTTCTTT. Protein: CASSPRVNTEAFF.

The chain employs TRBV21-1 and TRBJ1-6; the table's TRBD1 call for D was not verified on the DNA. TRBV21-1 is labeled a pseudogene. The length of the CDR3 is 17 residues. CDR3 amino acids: CASPRNGPGQLNSPLHF. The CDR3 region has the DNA TGTGCCAGCCCCCGAAATGGGCCGGGACAGCTTAATTCACCCCTCCACTTT.

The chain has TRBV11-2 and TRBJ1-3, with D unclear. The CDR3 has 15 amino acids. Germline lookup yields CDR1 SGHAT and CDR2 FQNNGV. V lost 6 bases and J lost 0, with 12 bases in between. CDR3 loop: CASRPGRTSGNTIYF. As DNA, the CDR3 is TGTGCCAGCAGACCCGGACGAACCTCTGGAAACACCATATATTTT.

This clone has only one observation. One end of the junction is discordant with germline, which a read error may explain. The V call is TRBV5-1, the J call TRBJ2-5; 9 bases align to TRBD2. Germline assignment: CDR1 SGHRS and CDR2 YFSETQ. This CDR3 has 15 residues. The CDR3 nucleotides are TGCGCCCGCAGCCCCGGCGGGGGGGGCCATGAGACCCAGTACTTC. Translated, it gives CARSPGGGGHETQYF.